This T cell receptor (beta chain) emerged from a study of T cell responses to AZD1222 COVID-19 vaccine. Study results and caveats: Close to half of all spike-specific TCRs reportedly target regions of the variants that are unmutated.

Germline assignment: CDR1 SQVTM and CDR2 ANQGSEA. The CDR3 runs to 13 residues. In the case of this clone: Its antigen is not known. A read error may account for a junction end that differs from germline.

Second doses at about 4 or about 12 weeks were pooled. Sequencing was performed with immunoSEQ multiplex PCR; in TCRdb, only in-frame clones are kept and a portion is missing. This sample has tens of thousands of clones, with around 87% found just once. The clonotype was recovered from an adult who received the AZD1222 COVID-19 vaccine. V and J are TRBV29-1 and TRBJ2-7; the D gene is possibly TRBD1 (6 bases). This sample comprised peripheral blood, obtained 28 days after the second AZD1222 dose. CDR3 sequence reads: CSVVGQQNYGQYF. The CDR3 DNA reads TGCAGCGTTGTAGGACAGCAAAACTACGGGCAGTACTTC.